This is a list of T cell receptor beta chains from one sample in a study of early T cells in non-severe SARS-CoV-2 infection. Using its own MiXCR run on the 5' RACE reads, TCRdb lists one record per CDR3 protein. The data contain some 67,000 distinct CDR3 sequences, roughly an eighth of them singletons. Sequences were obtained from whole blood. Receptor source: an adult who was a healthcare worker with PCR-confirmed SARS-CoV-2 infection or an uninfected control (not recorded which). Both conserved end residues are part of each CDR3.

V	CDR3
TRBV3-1	CASSQIPNTEAFF
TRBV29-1	CSAGSGNTIYF
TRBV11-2	CASSPPGYYEQYF
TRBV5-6	CASSLGGASSRANVLTF
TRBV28	CASSSPPQSWVNAFF
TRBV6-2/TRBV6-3	CASSIAAYNEQFF
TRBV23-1	CASSHRERLFF
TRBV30	CAWSHGRAYTGELFF
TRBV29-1	CSVDSGYTF
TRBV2	CASSVMQGSSYNEQFF
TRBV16	CASSPGQGGDYGYTF
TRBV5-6	CASSPTWTRSYEQYF
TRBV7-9	CASSLGAGVGGASQPQHF
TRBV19	CASTIRTRTDTQYF
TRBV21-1	CASSKVMGAPGTEAFF
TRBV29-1	CSVAGGLHNEQFF
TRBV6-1	CASSISEQPQHF
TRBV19	CASSIWGQETQYF
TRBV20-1	CSARDSRSGGYEQYF
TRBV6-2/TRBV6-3	CAHGTGVSPLHF
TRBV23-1	CASMGFEGSSPLHF
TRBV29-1	CSAESNTEAFF
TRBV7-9	CALLPLIGYGYTF
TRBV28	CASRRDRDLHEQYF
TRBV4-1	CASSPGITYGYTF
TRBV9	CASSVGTGEFETQYF
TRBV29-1	CSVEAADYEQYF
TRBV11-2	CAYFSPLSSYNEQFF
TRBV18	CASSPKVGTEAFF
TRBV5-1	CASSPLGQGHGYTF
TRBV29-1	CSGVRNTEAFF
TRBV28	CASCETGGKDTQYF
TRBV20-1	CSARQGTGNTIYF
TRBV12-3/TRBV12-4	CASSLGSPNEKLFF
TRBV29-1	CSVDGTPVGTTDTQYF
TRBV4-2	CASSPREGLGETQYF
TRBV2	CASSEYSGETSYEQYF
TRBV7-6	CASSSGDGKLFF
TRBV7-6	CASSFVSDTEAFF
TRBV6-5	CASRRSRNTGELFF
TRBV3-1	CASSPPTSGANVLTF
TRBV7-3	CASSLLPPPGSPLHF
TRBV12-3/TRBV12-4	CASSLGGANVLTF